Sequencing of this TCR beta chain was carried out in a study of T cells after yellow fever vaccination. Study-wide points: Few clonotypes appeared in both CD4 and CD8 compartments.

In TCRdb, the 5' RACE reads were re-called with MiXCR into one record per CDR3 protein. The sample lists just under 600,000 distinct CDR3 sequences; roughly 13% were seen once. Note on this clonotype: Its target is unknown.

Germline CDR1 reads GTSNPN; CDR2 reads SVGIG (reference sequence). V was clipped by 7 bases and J by 4 bases, with 16 bases between them. CDR3 length: 13 residues. This specimen was PBMCs, taken on the day of the yellow fever booster vaccination. The sequence came from a man aged 30-40 years who received the YFV17D yellow fever vaccine. V and J are TRBV30 and TRBJ1-1, with a tentative D call TRBD1 (5 bases). CDR3 protein: CASPAREGTEAFF. The CDR3 DNA reads TGTGCCTCCCCCGCCAGGGAGGGCACTGAAGCTTTCTTT.